A single sample gave rise to the 5 T cell receptor beta chains below, sequenced in a study of graft-versus-host responses after intestinal transplantation. Here immunoSEQ multiplex PCR was the method, and the copy in TCRdb shows in-frame clones only, minus some. The sample lists 80,000 to 90,000 clones, over 85% occurring once. Antigen specificity for these receptors is unknown. Material: unstimulated CD4+ T cells sorted from spleen or lymph node cells, obtained before intestinal transplant. The receptors here all came from a human donor who received an intestinal transplant.

The chain joins TRBV30 to TRBJ1-2; 7 nucleotides align to TRBD1. The V gene's germline CDR1 is GTSNPN and CDR2 SVGIG (reference sequence). The CDR3 spans 15 residues. V dropped 4 bases and J dropped 5; count of bases not matched to a gene: 13. The CDR3 loop reads CAWTGGGTDRYGYTF. The CDR3, as DNA: TGTGCCTGGACAGGTGGTGGGACAGACAGATATGGCTACACCTTC.

The rearrangement joins TRBV9 to TRBJ1-1; D perhaps matches TRBD1 (5 bases). Per germline, CDR1 SGDLS and CDR2 YYNGEE. The V end lost 4 bases, the J end lost 0 bases, and 7 bases lay between the germline ends. This CDR3 spans 13 amino acids. This chain's CDR3 is CASSRDLNTEAFF. The CDR3 DNA reads TGTGCCAGCAGCAGGGACCTGAACACTGAAGCTTTCTTT.

This clone was recorded once. The rearrangement joins TRBV6-1 to TRBJ2-5, with a tentative D call TRBD1 (6 bases). Germline CDR1 and CDR2: MNHNS and SASEGT. The CDR3 extends over 11 amino acids. The germline V and J ends were trimmed by 11 bases and 5 bases, with 12 bases remaining between them. CDR3 nucleotides: TGTGCCTTACAGGGTTACGAGACCCAGTACTTC. Its protein product is CALQGYETQYF.

The chain is built from TRBV18 and TRBJ1-2; 9 positions match TRBD1. Trimming removed 4 bases from V and 6 bases from J; junction bases left unmatched: 6. Per the germline V gene, CDR1 is KGHSH and CDR2 is LQKENI. The CDR3 is 14 residues long. Here the CDR3 DNA reads TGTGCCAGCTCACAGAAAACAGGGGGCGATGGCTACACCTTC. It encodes CASSQKTGGDGYTF.

This clone showed up just once. This chain uses TRBV4-1 with TRBJ2-3, with D possibly being TRBD1 (6 bases). The CDR3 spans 17 residues. Germline CDR1 is MGHRA and CDR2 is YSYEKL. V gave up 1 base and J gave up 2 bases, with 16 bases separating them. Here the CDR3 reads CASSQGGNREYTDTQYF. CDR3 DNA: TGCGCCAGCAGCCAAGGTGGAAACAGGGAGTACACAGATACGCAGTATTTT.